This T cell receptor beta chain was obtained from a study of CD8 T cells in ankylosing spondylitis. Study outcomes and limitations: Significantly higher representation of disease-linked clones was reported for matched ankylosing spondylitis synovial fluid. The authors found the disease-linked clones to be CD8+ and relatively rare in peripheral blood. A TCR beta motif made of eight highly homologous variants seemed typical of ankylosing spondylitis blood.

V lost 3 bases to trimming and J lost 4 bases; unmatched junction nucleotides: 8. The germline V gene has CDR1 KGHSH and CDR2 LQKENI. The CDR3 is made up of 15 amino acids. This clonotype was recorded a few times. What it binds is unknown. Making use of molecular barcodes, quantitative 5'-RACE generated TCR beta libraries. In TCRdb, the 5' RACE reads were re-called with MiXCR into one record per CDR3 protein. The data hold hundreds of thousands of distinct CDR3 sequences, with roughly 10% observed a single time. The receptor's source is a male donor with ankylosing spondylitis. The sample was blood, either unsorted or a sorted T cell fraction (not recorded which). The rearrangement uses TRBV18 and TRBJ2-5; 7 bases fit TRBD1. CDR3 nucleotides: TGTGCCAGCTCACCCCTGACAGGGTATGGAGAGACCCAGTACTTC. Amino acid sequence: CASSPLTGYGETQYF.